The text below deals with one T cell receptor beta chain. Per the study methods: Amplifying reference gene primers gave estimates of nucleated cell counts. This table comes from immunoSEQ multiplex PCR, and its TCRdb copy is limited to in-frame clones, with some not included. That table supplies the V and J calls and clone size; D and trimming were determined from the DNA. This table holds about 120,000 clones, more than 65% found once. This CDR3 contains 15 residues. The germline V gene has CDR1 MRHNA and CDR2 SNTAGT. Trimming removed 4 bases from V and 10 bases from J, with 17 bases in between. The data derive from a study of blood T cell repertoires in COVID-19. Study context: The origin of the acute and convalescent COVID-19 samples was the United States, Italy and Spain.

The material sequenced was peripheral blood. The chain has TRBV6-4 and TRBJ1-6; tentatively, D is TRBD1 (5 bases). The receptor was isolated from a middle-aged man with acute or convalescent COVID-19. CDR3 loop: CASSVEGLVKSPLHF. CDR3 coding DNA: TGTGCCAGCAGTGTGGAGGGGCTAGTGAAGTCACCCCTCCACTTT.